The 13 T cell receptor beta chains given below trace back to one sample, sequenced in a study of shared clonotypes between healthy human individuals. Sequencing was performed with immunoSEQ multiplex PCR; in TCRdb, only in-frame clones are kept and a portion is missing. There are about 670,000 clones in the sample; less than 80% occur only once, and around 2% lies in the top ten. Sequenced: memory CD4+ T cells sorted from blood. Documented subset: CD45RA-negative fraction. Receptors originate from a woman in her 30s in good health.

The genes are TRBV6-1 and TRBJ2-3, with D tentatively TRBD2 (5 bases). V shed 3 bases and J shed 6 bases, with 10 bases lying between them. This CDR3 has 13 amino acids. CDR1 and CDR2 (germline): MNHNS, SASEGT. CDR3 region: CASSEMWEDTQYF. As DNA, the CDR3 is TGTGCCAGCAGTGAGATGTGGGAGGATACGCAGTATTTT.

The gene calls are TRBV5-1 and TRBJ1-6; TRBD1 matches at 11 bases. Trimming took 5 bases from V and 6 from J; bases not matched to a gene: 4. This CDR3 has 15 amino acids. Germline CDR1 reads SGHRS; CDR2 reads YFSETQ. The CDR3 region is CASSGQGAGNSPLHF. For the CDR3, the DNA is TGCGCCAGCAGTGGACAGGGGGCCGGTAATTCACCCCTCCACTTT.

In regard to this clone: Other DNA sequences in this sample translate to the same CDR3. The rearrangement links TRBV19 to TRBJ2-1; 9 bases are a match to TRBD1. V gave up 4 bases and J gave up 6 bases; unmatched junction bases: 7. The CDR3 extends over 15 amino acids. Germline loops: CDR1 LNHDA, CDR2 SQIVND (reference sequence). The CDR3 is CASSTTGGAGNEQFF. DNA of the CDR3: TGTGCCAGTAGTACCACAGGGGGCGCGGGCAATGAGCAGTTCTTC.

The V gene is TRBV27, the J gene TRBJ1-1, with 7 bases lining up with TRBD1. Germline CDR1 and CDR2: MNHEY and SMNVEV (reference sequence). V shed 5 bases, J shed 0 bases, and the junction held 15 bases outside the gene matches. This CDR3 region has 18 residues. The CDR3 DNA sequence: TGTGCCAGCAGTCCCGGACGACAGGGCTTGATTGTGAACACTGAAGCTTTCTTT. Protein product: CASSPGRQGLIVNTEAFF.

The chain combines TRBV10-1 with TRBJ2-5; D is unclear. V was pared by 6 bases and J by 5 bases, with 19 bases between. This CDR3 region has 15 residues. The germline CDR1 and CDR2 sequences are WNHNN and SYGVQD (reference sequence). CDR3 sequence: CASSPTGRLGETQYF. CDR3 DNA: TGCGCCAGCAGCCCTACTGGACGGTTGGGTGAGACCCAGTACTTC.

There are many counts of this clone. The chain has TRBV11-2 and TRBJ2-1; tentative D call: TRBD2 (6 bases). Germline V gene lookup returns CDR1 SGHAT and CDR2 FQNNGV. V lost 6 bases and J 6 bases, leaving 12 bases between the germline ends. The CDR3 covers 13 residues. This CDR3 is CASRGTGVNEQFF. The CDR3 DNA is TGTGCCAGCAGAGGGACTGGCGTCAATGAGCAGTTCTTC.

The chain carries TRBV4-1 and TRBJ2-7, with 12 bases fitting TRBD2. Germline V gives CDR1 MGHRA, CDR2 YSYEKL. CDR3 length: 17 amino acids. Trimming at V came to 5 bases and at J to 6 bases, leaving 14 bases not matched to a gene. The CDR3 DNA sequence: TGCGCCAGCAGCTTGGTACCGGGACTAGCGGGTGACTTCGAGCAGTACTTC. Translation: CASSLVPGLAGDFEQYF.

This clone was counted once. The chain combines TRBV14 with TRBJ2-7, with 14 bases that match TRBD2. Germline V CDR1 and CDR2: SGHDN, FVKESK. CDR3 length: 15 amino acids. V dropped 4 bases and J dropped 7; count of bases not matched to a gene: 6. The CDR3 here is CASSLMGLAGVEQYF. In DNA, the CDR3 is TGTGCCAGCAGCCTAATGGGACTAGCGGGAGTTGAGCAGTACTTC.

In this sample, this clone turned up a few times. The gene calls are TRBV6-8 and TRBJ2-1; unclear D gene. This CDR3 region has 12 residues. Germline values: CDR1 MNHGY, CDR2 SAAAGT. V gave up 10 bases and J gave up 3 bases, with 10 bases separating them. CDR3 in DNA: TGTGCCACCATTTTTTACTACAATGAGCAGTTCTTC. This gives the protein CATIFYYNEQFF.

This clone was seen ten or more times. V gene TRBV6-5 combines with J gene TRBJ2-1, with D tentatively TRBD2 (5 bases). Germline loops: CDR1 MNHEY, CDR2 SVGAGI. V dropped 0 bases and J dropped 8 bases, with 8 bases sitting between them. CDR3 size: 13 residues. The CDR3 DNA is TGTGCCAGCAGTTACTCAAACGGGGATGAGCAGTTCTTC. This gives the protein CASSYSNGDEQFF.

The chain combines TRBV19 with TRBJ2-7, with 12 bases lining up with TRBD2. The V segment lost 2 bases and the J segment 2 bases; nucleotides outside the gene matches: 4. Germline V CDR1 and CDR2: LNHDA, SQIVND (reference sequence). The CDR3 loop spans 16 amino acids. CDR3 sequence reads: CASSIPRTSGTYEQYF. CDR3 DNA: TGTGCCAGTAGTATACCACGGACTAGCGGGACCTACGAGCAGTACTTC.

This CDR3 reads CASSWIGSRGNIQYF. CDR3 DNA: TGTGCCAGCAGCTGGATCGGGTCCCGGGGGAACATTCAGTACTTC. The chain links TRBV5-7 to TRBJ2-4; D perhaps matches TRBD2 (6 bases). TRBV5-7 is recorded as an ORF, its role being uncertain. There are 15 residues in the CDR3. V was cut by 3 bases and J by 7 bases, with 17 bases left in between.

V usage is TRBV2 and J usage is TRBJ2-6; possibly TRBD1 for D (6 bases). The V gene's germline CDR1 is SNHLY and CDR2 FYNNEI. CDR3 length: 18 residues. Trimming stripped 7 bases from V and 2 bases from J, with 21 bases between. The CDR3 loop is CASNKGRGSLAGANVLTF. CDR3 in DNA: TGTGCCAGCAATAAGGGCAGGGGAAGTCTTGCTGGGGCCAACGTCCTGACTTTC.